The rows below give T cell receptor beta chains drawn from one sample of a study of regulatory T cells in long-lasting Graves disease. TCRdb reprocessed the multiplex PCR reads via MiXCR and lists one record per CDR3 protein. The sample lists approximately 350,000 distinct CDR3 sequences, about a sixth seen once, with roughly 27% in the top ten. These data were also filed under a second study, of T cells in Graves' hyperthyroidism and ophthalmopathy.

The sequenced sample was peripheral blood mononuclear cells (PBMCs), obtained at new diagnosis, from a patient treated with antithyroid drugs. The receptor source for this set is a man aged 40-49 years with Graves disease. CDR3s include the opening cysteine and the closing phenylalanine or tryptophan. D genes are given only for firm matches. Only some rows state a clone size, as once, few, many or a class for expanded clones.

v_call	j_call	d_call	clone_size	cdr3_aa	cdr3_nt
TRBV20-1	TRBJ2-1	-	-	CSARVDSRINNGQFF	TGCAGTGCTAGAGTTGATAGCCGAATCAACAATGGGCAGTTCTTC
TRBV24-1	TRBJ2-2	-	many	CATSDLGSGFDGELFF	TGTGCCACCAGTGATTTGGGATCAGGGTTTGACGGGGAGCTGTTTTTT
TRBV20-1	TRBJ2-7	TRBD1	-	CSARDRDSLPYEQYF	TGCAGTGCTAGAGACCGGGACAGTCTACCCTACGAGCAGTACTTC
TRBV28	TRBJ1-5	-	many	CASSYFGTSKPQHF	TGTGCCAGCAGTTATTTCGGGACTTCAAAGCCCCAGCATTTT
TRBV6-5	TRBJ2-1	-	once	CASSYSKQGPPRNEQFF	TGTGCCAGCAGTTACTCGAAGCAGGGGCCTCCTAGGAATGAGCAGTTCTTC
TRBV19	TRBJ2-2	-	-	CASQPGRQNTGELFF	TGTGCCAGTCAGCCGGGACGGCAGAACACCGGGGAGCTGTTTTTT
TRBV29-1	TRBJ2-2	-	-	CSVGATNTGELFF	TGCAGCGTTGGAGCGACGAACACCGGGGAGCTGTTTTTT
TRBV2	TRBJ2-7	TRBD2	-	CASSPLAGGDYEQYF	TGTGCCAGCAGTCCGCTAGCGGGAGGAGACTACGAGCAGTACTTC
TRBV2	TRBJ2-3	TRBD2	-	CASRRRLASSTDTQYF	TGTGCTAGTCGGCGGAGACTAGCGAGCAGCACAGATACGCAGTATTTT
TRBV14	TRBJ1-1	-	-	CASSQDPVTEAFF	TGTGCCAGCAGCCAAGACCCCGTTACTGAAGCTTTCTTT